This T cell receptor beta chain stems from a study of spatial heterogeneity in lung cancer. TCRdb reanalysed the 5' RACE reads using MiXCR and keeps one entry per CDR3 protein. The table lists roughly 13,000 distinct CDR3 sequences, over 3% of them singletons. Time point denoted: sample taken at primary tumor resection. Samples came from roughly 70 TRACERx patients with untreated early-stage lung cancer. This clonotype occurred many times. Its specificity is not known. The germline V gene encodes CDR1 DFQATT and CDR2 SNEGSKA (reference sequence). V shed 6 bases and J shed 4 bases, with 20 bases lying between them. The CDR3 extends over 15 amino acids. Notes on the study in general: Numbers of ubiquitous and regional expanded TCRs tracked ubiquitous and regional nonsynonymous mutation counts, respectively. One measure, the expanded intratumoral alpha and beta TCR count, tracked tumor mutation counts.

This clonotype was sampled from a male donor with early-stage non-small cell lung cancer. Material: lung tumor tissue, obtained at surgery. The chain is built from TRBV20-1 and TRBJ2-3; possibly TRBD1 for D (5 bases). CDR3 loop: CSAGVGSTSADTQYF. The CDR3 DNA follows: TGCAGTGCAGGGGTCGGGTCCACCTCAGCAGATACGCAGTATTTT.